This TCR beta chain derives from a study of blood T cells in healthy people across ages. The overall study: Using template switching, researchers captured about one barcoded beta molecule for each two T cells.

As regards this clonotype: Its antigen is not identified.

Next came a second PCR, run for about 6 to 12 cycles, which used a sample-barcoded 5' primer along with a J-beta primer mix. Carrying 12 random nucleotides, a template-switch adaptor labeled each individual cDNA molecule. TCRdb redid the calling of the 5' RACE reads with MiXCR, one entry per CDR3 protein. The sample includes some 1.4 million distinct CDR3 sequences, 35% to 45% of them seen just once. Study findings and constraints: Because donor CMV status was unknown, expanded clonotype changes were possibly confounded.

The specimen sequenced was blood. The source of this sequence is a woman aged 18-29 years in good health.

This CDR3 reads CASSLESAGPGRGYGYTF. CDR3 bases: TGTGCCAGCAGCTTAGAAAGCGCGGGTCCAGGGAGGGGCTATGGCTACACCTTC. The chain carries TRBV7-9 and TRBJ1-2; D might be TRBD1 (5 bases). The CDR3 has 18 amino acids. Trimming stripped 1 base from V and 4 bases from J, with 22 bases between. Germline CDR1 reads SEHNR; CDR2 reads FQNEAQ (reference sequence).